The next 25 T cell receptor beta chains were all read from a single sample in a study of T-cell reconstitution after alpha-beta-depleted transplantation in children. Unique molecular identifiers were incorporated into the prepared TCRbeta library. MiXCR, applied by TCRdb to the PCR reads, yields one record per CDR3 protein. Of 480,000 or so distinct CDR3 sequences in the sample, about 11% are singletons; the top ten hold around 2%. Specimen: PBMCs, collected before TCRalphabeta/CD19-depleted stem cell transplant. The receptors were gathered from a child aged 2-15 years with inherited bone marrow failure, due to receive a stem cell transplant.

This clonotype has a count of ten or more. This sequence joins TRBV7-2 and TRBJ2-5; tentative D call: TRBD1 (5 bases). Germline CDR1 SGHTA, CDR2 FQGNSA. The CDR3 length is 13 residues. V lost 7 bases, J lost 4 bases, and 13 bases lay in between. CDR3 residues: CASNEDNRETQYF. The CDR3 nucleotides are TGTGCCAGCAACGAGGACAATCGAGAGACCCAGTACTTC.

This clonotype was found many times. This chain uses TRBV20-1 with TRBJ2-5; TRBD1 might be the D (6 bases). The CDR3 runs 13 residues. Trimming took 6 bases from V and 3 from J, leaving 14 bases between them. Germline V gene lookup returns CDR1 DFQATT and CDR2 SNEGSKA (reference sequence). This CDR3 reads CSAPRTEEETQYF. In DNA, the CDR3 is TGCAGTGCCCCGAGGACAGAAGAAGAGACCCAGTACTTC.

The chain employs TRBV11-2 and TRBJ2-1, with TRBD2 matching over 7 bases. The ends lost 6 bases at V and 3 bases at J; junction bases unmatched: 11. Germline V lookup: CDR1 SGHAT, CDR2 FQNNGV. CDR3 size: 16 residues. The CDR3, as DNA: TGTGCCAGCAGTACCCATCCGGGAGGTTACTACAATGAGCAGTTCTTC. Protein: CASSTHPGGYYNEQFF.

Many counts were recorded for this clonotype. The chain links TRBV20-1 to TRBJ2-1; D gene uncertain. CDR3 length equals 14 residues. Germline V gene data show CDR1 as DFQATT and CDR2 as SNEGSKA (reference sequence). V was clipped by 2 bases and J by 0 bases, with 8 bases between them. Written as DNA, the CDR3 is TGCAGTGCTAGACAGGCGAGCTCCTACAATGAGCAGTTCTTC. Its translation is CSARQASSYNEQFF.

Worth noting for this clonotype: This may arise from a read error, as a much more abundant clone is one base away. As DNA, the CDR3 is TGCGCCAGCAGCAAGGAAAGGGCGGGAGAGGGGAACACCGGGGAGCCGTTTTTT. It translates to CASSKERAGEGNTGEPFF. The chain has TRBV4-3 and TRBJ2-2; TRBD2 agrees at 7 bases. From germline, CDR1 is LGHNA and CDR2 YSLEER. The CDR3 contains 18 residues.

This chain connects TRBV20-1 to TRBJ2-3, with 12 bases lining up with TRBD2. V shed 6 bases, J shed 6 bases, and the junction held 10 bases outside the gene matches. Per the germline V gene, CDR1 is DFQATT and CDR2 is SNEGSKA (reference sequence). The CDR3 loop spans 15 amino acids. The CDR3 loop is CSAPRLAGEGDTQYF. In DNA form, the CDR3 reads TGCAGTGCCCCGCGACTAGCGGGAGAGGGGGATACGCAGTATTTT.

This clonotype was counted ten times or more. The gene calls are TRBV18 and TRBJ2-7; 7 bases agree with TRBD1. The CDR3 has 14 amino acids. Germline loops: CDR1 KGHSH, CDR2 LQKENI. V lost 3 bases, J lost 2 bases, and 4 bases stayed unmatched. The CDR3 is CASSPPGQPYEQYF. In DNA form, the CDR3 reads TGTGCCAGCTCACCGCCGGGACAGCCCTACGAGCAGTACTTC. Combining the CDR3 with reference TRBV18 and TRBJ2-7 gives the whole variable domain NAGVMQNPRHLVRRRGQEARLRCSPMKGHSHVYWYRQLPEEGLKFMVYLQKENIIDESGMPKERFSAEFPKEGPSILRIQQVVRGDSAAYFCASSPPGQPYEQYFGPGTRLTVT.

This clonotype was observed many times. This chain connects TRBV20-1 to TRBJ1-3, with D hard to call. The CDR3 contains 14 residues. The V and J ends lost 4 bases and 4 bases respectively, with 14 bases between them. Germline V gives CDR1 DFQATT, CDR2 SNEGSKA (reference sequence). This CDR3 is CSANLDLEGNTIYF. As DNA, the CDR3 is TGCAGTGCTAATCTGGATTTGGAAGGAAACACCATATATTTT.

This clonotype was counted many times. V gene TRBV7-9 combines with J gene TRBJ2-5; the match to TRBD2 covers 9 bases. The V and J ends lost 0 bases and 5 bases, in that order; junction bases with no gene match: 4. Germline assignment: CDR1 SEHNR and CDR2 FQNEAQ (reference sequence). CDR3 length: 15 amino acids. The CDR3 loop is CASSLAAGGPETQYF. In nucleotides, the CDR3 is TGTGCCAGCAGCTTAGCGGCGGGAGGGCCGGAGACCCAGTACTTC.

This clonotype was observed at least ten times. The chain joins TRBV13 to TRBJ1-2, with D possibly matching TRBD1 (5 bases). The CDR3 loop spans 15 amino acids. CDR1 PRHDT and CDR2 FYEKMQ come from the germline V gene (reference sequence). V lost 3 bases and J lost 4, with 15 bases in between. CDR3 DNA sequence: TGTGCCAGCAGCTTCTCCAGGGAATTAGGCTATGGCTACACCTTC. Translated, it gives CASSFSRELGYGYTF.

This clonotype was seen many times. In DNA, the CDR3 is TGTGCCAGCAGTTTAATTGAGAGGCACAATGAGCAGTTCTTC. Its protein product is CASSLIERHNEQFF. This rearrangement joins TRBV27 to TRBJ2-1; no reliable D call. V shed 2 bases and J shed 5 bases, with 10 bases lying between them. The CDR3 is made up of 14 amino acids. Germline V gene sequence: CDR1 MNHEY, CDR2 SMNVEV (reference sequence).

The V and J genes are TRBV20-1 and TRBJ2-7; 8 nucleotides align to TRBD2. J gave up 0 bases and V 2 bases, and 3 bases lay outside the gene matches. This CDR3 region has 14 residues. The germline CDR1 and CDR2 sequences are DFQATT and SNEGSKA (reference sequence). For the CDR3, the DNA is TGCAGTGCTAGATCCGGGGGGGGCTCCTACGAGCAGTACTTC. Residues: CSARSGGGSYEQYF.

There are many counts of this clonotype. V is TRBV24-1 and J is TRBJ2-1; D is uncertain. The CDR3 consists of 13 residues. V was pared by 3 bases and J by 6 bases, with 8 bases between. Germline CDR1 reads KGHDR; CDR2 reads SFDVKD. Here the CDR3 reads CATSDPRTNEQFF. DNA for the CDR3: TGTGCCACCAGTGATCCCCGGACCAATGAGCAGTTCTTC.

Comment on this clonotype: At one of its ends the junction is not consistent with the germline gene, which may arise from a read error. V and J are TRBV6-1 and TRBJ2-7; 10 bases align to TRBD1. This CDR3 spans 15 amino acids. The germline CDR1 and CDR2 sequences are MNHNS and SASEGT. The CDR3 DNA follows: TGTGCCAGCACCCTCGGGACAGGGGCCTCCTACAAGCAGTACTTC. As protein: CASTLGTGASYKQYF.

This clonotype has at least ten counts. The V and J genes are TRBV5-1 and TRBJ2-1; D gene ambiguous. Germline V CDR1 and CDR2: SGHRS, YFSETQ. CDR3 length: 15 residues. V lost 4 bases and J lost 3, with 14 bases in between. This CDR3 reads CASSLLGGYYNEQFF. Written as DNA, the CDR3 is TGCGCCAGCAGCCTCTTGGGTGGGTACTACAATGAGCAGTTCTTC.

Many counts were recorded for this clonotype. This chain's CDR3 is CSASGGLRREAFF. CDR3 coding DNA: TGCAGTGCTAGTGGAGGACTACGGAGGGAAGCTTTCTTT. The chain joins TRBV20-1 to TRBJ1-1; D gene uncertain. The CDR3 covers 13 residues. Germline values: CDR1 DFQATT, CDR2 SNEGSKA (reference sequence). Trimming cost V 3 bases and J 8 bases, with 16 bases left between them.

This clonotype was observed at least ten times. This chain joins TRBV12-3 or TRBV12-4 and TRBJ2-3; D perhaps matches TRBD2 (5 bases). V dropped 3 bases and J dropped 1 base, with 8 bases sitting between them. The CDR3 has 14 residues. CDR3 sequence (DNA): TGTGCCAGCAGTTTGGGTAGCGGCACAGATACGCAGTATTTT. It is translated as CASSLGSGTDTQYF.

There are many counts of this clonotype. The gene calls are TRBV5-1 and TRBJ2-7; 9 positions match TRBD1. With 1 base clipped from V and 5 bases from J, the junction kept 10 bases outside the gene matches. CDR1 and CDR2 from the germline V gene are SGHRS and YFSETQ. CDR3 length equals 16 residues. CDR3 residues: CASSLLAGTGINEQYF. CDR3 in DNA: TGCGCCAGCAGCTTGTTGGCCGGGACAGGGATCAACGAGCAGTACTTC.

This clonotype showed up just a few times. The chain has TRBV6-5 and TRBJ2-5; D is possibly TRBD2 (5 bases). Germline V lookup: CDR1 MNHEY, CDR2 SVGAGI. V lost 2 bases and J lost 0, with 7 bases in between. CDR3 length: 14 residues. CDR3: CASSYVGNQETQYF. The CDR3 nucleotides read TGTGCCAGCAGTTACGTCGGGAACCAAGAGACCCAGTACTTC.

The chain has TRBV5-4 and TRBJ2-7; 16 nucleotides agree with TRBD2. V lost 4 bases and J lost 2; bases outside the gene matches: 3. CDR1 and CDR2 (germline): SGHNT, YYREEE (reference sequence). The CDR3 contains 16 residues. The CDR3 bases are TGTGCCAGCAGCGCGGGACTAGCGGGAGGGCCCTACGAGCAGTACTTC. Protein: CASSAGLAGGPYEQYF.

The table lists this clonotype with many counts. V and J are TRBV4-3 and TRBJ2-2, with TRBD2 as a possible D gene (5 bases). The germline V gene encodes CDR1 LGHNA and CDR2 YSLEER. The CDR3 consists of 15 residues. V gave up 0 bases and J gave up 5 bases, with 10 bases separating them. CDR3 sequence reads: CASSQDSSGTGELFF. CDR3 bases: TGCGCCAGCAGCCAAGATAGTTCGGGGACCGGGGAGCTGTTTTTT.

This clonotype was recorded at least ten times. V usage is TRBV12-3 or TRBV12-4 and J usage is TRBJ2-7; 10 bases are shared with TRBD1. With 4 bases clipped from V and 2 bases from J, the junction kept 2 bases outside the gene matches. The CDR3 has 14 amino acids. The CDR3 sequence is CASSSTGGPYEQYF. CDR3 nucleotides: TGTGCCAGCAGTTCGACAGGGGGCCCCTACGAGCAGTACTTC.

This clonotype was recorded at least ten times. The chain uses TRBV15 and TRBJ2-3, with TRBD2 matching 8 bases. The CDR3 runs 15 residues. The V and J ends lost 7 bases and 4 bases, in that order; junction bases with no gene match: 10. Looked up from germline, CDR1 is LNHNV and CDR2 is YYDKDF (reference sequence). The DNA for the CDR3 is TGTGCCACCAATTACGGCGGGAGGTATCCAGATACGCAGTATTTT. This codes for CATNYGGRYPDTQYF.

This clonotype has a count of ten or more. V and J are TRBV21-1 and TRBJ2-1; whether TRBD1, the table's D call, matches the DNA was not checked. TRBV21-1 is a recognized pseudogene. The CDR3 length is 17 residues. The CDR3 loop is CASSFRTGTLGCDEQFF. CDR3 DNA sequence: TGTGCCAGCAGCTTCCGGACAGGGACCCTCGGATGTGATGAGCAGTTCTTC.

This clonotype was counted many times. The rearrangement links TRBV5-6 to TRBJ2-6; D tentatively reads TRBD1 or TRBD2 (6 bases each). CDR3 length equals 20 residues. Germline V gives CDR1 SGHDT, CDR2 YYEEEE. Trimming took off 0 bases at V and 2 bases at J, with 21 bases between the two ends. The CDR3 sequence: CASSLDRWGAVRAGANVLTF. The CDR3 coding sequence is TGTGCCAGCAGCTTGGACCGGTGGGGGGCGGTACGAGCTGGGGCCAACGTCCTGACTTTC.